The 19 T cell receptor beta chains listed next were all sequenced from one sample in a study of siplizumab effects on memory and regulatory T cells. Assay: immunoSEQ multiplex PCR; the TCRdb copy retains only in-frame clones and omits some. The sample yields some 100,000 clones, around 94% seen once. Sequences were obtained from non-Treg CD4+ T cells sorted from blood. The receptors derive from a human donor in good health.

This clone occurred once. The chain has TRBV19 and TRBJ1-5, with 8 bases matching TRBD1. The CDR3 is made up of 13 amino acids. Germline CDR1 is LNHDA and CDR2 is SQIVND (reference sequence). Losses at the gene ends were 9 bases for V and 7 bases for J; bases not matched to a gene: 8. CDR3: CASGPDRGQPQHF. As DNA, the CDR3 is TGTGCCAGCGGGCCTGACAGGGGCCAGCCCCAGCATTTT.

Here the CDR3 reads CASRRSPGNSYNEQFF. For the CDR3, the DNA is TGTGCCAGCAGAAGGAGTCCGGGAAATTCCTACAATGAGCAGTTCTTC. The chain links TRBV2 to TRBJ2-1; TRBD2 is a possible D gene (5 bases). Trimming removed 6 bases at V and 1 base at J, with 16 bases between. There are 16 residues in the CDR3. Germline CDR1 and CDR2: SNHLY and FYNNEI.

The rearrangement uses TRBV5-4 and TRBJ2-2, with D unclear. Germline CDR1 SGHNT, CDR2 YYREEE (reference sequence). The CDR3 is 13 amino acids. The V and J ends lost 1 base and 4 bases respectively, with 5 bases between them. CDR3 protein: CASSLLSTGELFF. The CDR3 bases are TGTGCCAGCAGCTTGCTTTCCACCGGGGAGCTGTTTTTT.

The CDR3 nucleotides are TGTGCCAGCAGCAACGGACAGCAAGAGACCCAGTACTTC. Protein: CASSNGQQETQYF. This rearrangement joins TRBV7-3 to TRBJ2-5; perhaps TRBD1 as D (6 bases). The CDR3 consists of 13 residues. CDR1 SGHTA and CDR2 FQGTGA come from the germline V gene. Trimming left V 5 bases short and J 2 bases short, with 9 bases between.

The V and J genes are TRBV4-2 and TRBJ2-3, with D tentatively TRBD2 (7 bases). Deletions cut 3 bases from V and 3 bases from J, with 19 bases between. The CDR3 consists of 17 residues. Germline V gives CDR1 LGHNA, CDR2 YNFKEQ. The CDR3 DNA is TGTGCCAGCAGCCAGACGGTTGGGGGGGGCGGGACAGATACGCAGTATTTT. Encoded protein: CASSQTVGGGGTDTQYF.

The V call is TRBV21-1, the J call TRBJ2-1; TRBD2 is the table's D call and was not checked against the DNA. TRBV21-1 is flagged as a pseudogene. The CDR3 is 16 amino acids. The CDR3 nucleotides read TGTGCCAGCAGGATAAGCGGGAGTAGGGGCTACAATGAGCAGTTCTTC. Its protein product is CASRISGSRGYNEQFF.

CDR3 protein: CATSRAGVLAKNIQYF. The CDR3 DNA reads as TGTGCCACCAGCAGAGCGGGGGTCCTAGCCAAAAACATTCAGTACTTC. The chain joins TRBV15 to TRBJ2-4; D perhaps matches TRBD2 (6 bases). The CDR3 sequence is 16 residues long. V lost 1 base and J 0 bases, leaving 10 bases between the germline ends. The germline V gene has CDR1 LNHNV and CDR2 YYDKDF (reference sequence). Full variable domain (remainder filled in from reference TRBV15 and TRBJ2-4): DAMVIQNPRYQVTQFGKPVTLSCSQTLNHNVMYWYQQKSSQAPKLLFHYYDKDFNNEADTPDNFQSRRPNTSFCFLDIRSPGLGDTAMYLCATSRAGVLAKNIQYFGAGTRLSVL.

The gene calls are TRBV7-9 and TRBJ2-1, with 11 bases lining up with TRBD1. This CDR3 has 14 residues. Germline assignment: CDR1 SEHNR and CDR2 FQNEAQ (reference sequence). The trim removed 5 bases at V and 8 bases at J, leaving 5 bases unmatched. This CDR3 is CASSPGQGADEQFF. DNA for the CDR3: TGTGCCAGCAGCCCAGGACAGGGGGCTGATGAGCAGTTCTTC.

The CDR3 sequence is CASSLVSGGGRETQYF. The CDR3 DNA reads as TGCGCCAGCAGCTTGGTGTCCGGGGGCGGGAGAGAGACCCAGTACTTC. The V and J genes are TRBV5-1 and TRBJ2-5, with TRBD2 as a possible D gene (7 bases). The V gene lost 0 bases and the J gene lost 4 bases, with 16 bases spanning the gap. This CDR3 is built from 16 residues. In germline, CDR1 is SGHRS, CDR2 YFSETQ.

V and J are TRBV18 and TRBJ1-2, with a weak D call TRBD1 (5 bases). In germline, CDR1 is KGHSH, CDR2 LQKENI. The ends were cut back, 4 bases at V and 4 bases at J, with 13 bases in the middle. The CDR3 sequence is 14 residues long. The DNA of the CDR3 is TGTGCCAGCTCACGCCAGGAGACAGTCTATGGCTACACCTTC. This gives the protein CASSRQETVYGYTF.

CDR3 loop: CASRFPGQGGRNTEAFF. The CDR3 bases are TGTGCCAGCAGGTTTCCGGGACAGGGGGGTAGGAACACTGAAGCTTTCTTT. V and J are TRBV28 and TRBJ1-1; TRBD1 matches 11 bases. The CDR3 contains 17 residues. Per the germline V gene, CDR1 is MDHEN and CDR2 is SYDVKM. Trimming at V came to 6 bases and at J to 1 base, leaving 10 bases not matched to a gene.

This clone was seen a single time. The chain uses TRBV27 and TRBJ1-2; a weak D match, TRBD1 (5 bases). Between the trimmed V and J ends, which lost 0 bases and 1 base, there was a span of 24 bases. Looked up from germline, CDR1 is MNHEY and CDR2 is SMNVEV (reference sequence). The CDR3 contains 20 residues. The CDR3 sequence is CASSLSGFVSGGGDNYGYTF. The DNA for the CDR3 is TGTGCCAGCAGTTTATCAGGTTTCGTGAGTGGGGGGGGAGATAACTATGGCTACACCTTC.

V is TRBV28 and J is TRBJ1-5; D perhaps matches TRBD1 (6 bases). Between the trimmed V and J ends, which lost 6 bases and 3 bases, there was a span of 9 bases. Germline V gene lookup returns CDR1 MDHEN and CDR2 SYDVKM. This CDR3 is built from 13 residues. Written as DNA, the CDR3 is TGTGCCAGCAGAGGGGGACACAATCAGCCCCAGCATTTT. This translates into CASRGGHNQPQHF.

This chain links TRBV28 with TRBJ2-4, with D perhaps TRBD1 or TRBD2 (5 bases each). V was shortened by 3 bases and J by 9 bases, with 9 bases between the two germline ends. The CDR3 covers 12 residues. Germline V gene data show CDR1 as MDHEN and CDR2 as SYDVKM. CDR3 in amino acids: CASSLKGTIQYF. The CDR3 DNA follows: TGTGCCAGCAGTTTGAAGGGGACCATTCAGTACTTC.

The rearrangement uses TRBV27 and TRBJ1-2, with 8 nucleotides matching TRBD1. V dropped 3 bases and J dropped 0; count of bases not matched to a gene: 12. This CDR3 is built from 18 residues. Germline loops: CDR1 MNHEY, CDR2 SMNVEV (reference sequence). The CDR3: CASSFSGTGGKANYGYTF. Here the CDR3 DNA reads TGTGCCAGCAGTTTTTCAGGGACAGGCGGAAAGGCTAACTATGGCTACACCTTC.

The chain links TRBV6-1 to TRBJ2-2; 7 nucleotides align to TRBD2. This CDR3 contains 12 residues. Germline CDR1 is MNHNS and CDR2 is SASEGT. The V and J ends lost 6 bases and 9 bases, in that order; junction bases with no gene match: 4. Written as DNA, the CDR3 is TGTGCCAGCAGGGGGGGGACCCGGGAGCTGTTTTTT. This sequence encodes CASRGGTRELFF.

The chain has TRBV13 and TRBJ2-1; 7 bases fit TRBD2. The germline CDR1 and CDR2 sequences are PRHDT and FYEKMQ (reference sequence). V lost 0 bases, J lost 14 bases, and 7 bases stayed unmatched. The CDR3 has 13 amino acids. The CDR3 DNA follows: TGTGCCAGCAGCTTAGGGACTAGCATCAGGGAGTTCTTC. This gives the protein CASSLGTSIREFF. The full variable domain, rest sourced from reference TRBV13 and TRBJ2-1, is AAGVIQSPRHLIKEKRETATLKCYPIPRHDTVYWYQQGPGQDPQFLISFYEKMQSDKGSIPDRFSAQQFSDYHSELNMSSLELGDSALYFCASSLGTSIREFFGPGTRLTVL.

The CDR3 is CASRDRPGDEKLFF. For the CDR3, the DNA is TGTGCCAGCAGAGACCGACCCGGGGATGAAAAACTGTTTTTT. The rearrangement links TRBV6-1 to TRBJ1-4; D is ambiguous. Between the trimmed V and J ends, which lost 6 bases and 6 bases, there was a span of 14 bases. CDR1 and CDR2 (germline): MNHNS, SASEGT. The CDR3 contains 14 residues.

The chain joins TRBV4-1 to TRBJ2-1; D is unclear. The germline CDR1 and CDR2 sequences are MGHRA and YSYEKL. CDR3 size: 14 residues. The V end was cut by 2 bases, the J end by 0 bases, with 5 bases between. In nucleotides, the CDR3 is TGCGCCAGCAGCCAACAAAGCTCCTACAATGAGCAGTTCTTC. Translating it yields CASSQQSSYNEQFF.